The sequence of this T cell receptor beta chain was determined in a study of PD-L1 blockade in urothelial cancer. Turning to the study itself: Male sex and bladder-origin urothelial cancer characterized about 85% of the roughly 29 patients. Blood was subjected to analysis at 3 weeks (second dose) and 6 weeks following treatment start. Whole-study results and caveats: Below-median TCR clonality that was measured in pretreatment blood predicted better survival.

TCRdb keeps only in-frame clones here, not all; method: immunoSEQ multiplex PCR. The data show 40,000 to 55,000 clones, with 88% seen just once and 2.4% held by the top ten. This clone was found once. Antigen specificity is unknown. Germline V lookup: CDR1 SGHTA, CDR2 FQGNSA. This CDR3 comprises 16 residues. Trimming removed 5 bases from V and 4 bases from J, with 17 bases in between. Time point here: peripheral blood 6 weeks after treatment start. Each patient's cancer was a locally advanced or metastatic urothelial carcinoma. This rearrangement joins TRBV7-2 to TRBJ2-2, with D possibly matching TRBD1 (7 bases). This clonotype was obtained from a man in his 60s with urothelial cancer. Sequenced material: PBMCs, taken around atezolizumab (anti-PD-L1) treatment. CDR3 protein: CASSTYRGGGTGELFF. The CDR3 DNA follows: TGTGCCAGCAGCACCTACAGGGGAGGCGGCACCGGGGAGCTGTTTTTT.